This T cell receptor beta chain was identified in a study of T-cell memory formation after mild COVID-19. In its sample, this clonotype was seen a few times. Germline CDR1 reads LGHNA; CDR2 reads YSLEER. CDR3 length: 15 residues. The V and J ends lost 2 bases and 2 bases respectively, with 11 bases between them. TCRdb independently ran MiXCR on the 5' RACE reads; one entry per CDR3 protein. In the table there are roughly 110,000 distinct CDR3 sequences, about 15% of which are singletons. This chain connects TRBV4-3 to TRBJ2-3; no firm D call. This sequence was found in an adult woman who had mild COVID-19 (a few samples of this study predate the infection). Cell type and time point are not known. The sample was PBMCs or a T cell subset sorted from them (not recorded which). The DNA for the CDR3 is TGCGCCAGCAGCCAATCTGGTACCCCCACAGATACGCAGTATTTT. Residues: CASSQSGTPTDTQYF.